Presented here are 6 T cell receptor beta chains from one specimen sequenced in a study of T-cell memory formation after mild COVID-19. From the 5' RACE reads, TCRdb called clonotypes with MiXCR, one entry per CDR3 protein. The table has 250,000 to 350,000 distinct CDR3 sequences, roughly a fifth seen once; the top ten hold under 25%. Sequenced input: PBMCs or a T cell subset sorted from them (not recorded which). Receptors originate from a man between 18 and 29 years old who had mild COVID-19 (a few samples of this study predate the infection). Cell type and time point are not known.

This clonotype was detected a few times. The chain employs TRBV11-2 and TRBJ1-5; the D is unclear. V was trimmed by 0 bases and J by 6 bases, leaving 12 bases between them. CDR3 length equals 15 residues. Germline V gene lookup returns CDR1 SGHAT and CDR2 FQNNGV. CDR3 sequence: CASSLDPGRSQPQHF. The DNA for the CDR3 is TGTGCCAGCAGCTTAGATCCGGGTAGAAGTCAGCCCCAGCATTTT.

The gene calls are TRBV7-9 and TRBJ2-7; D is uncertain. V dropped 5 bases and J dropped 6 bases, with 11 bases sitting between them. The CDR3 sequence is 12 residues long. Germline-derived CDR1 and CDR2 are SEHNR and FQNEAQ (reference sequence). The CDR3 sequence is CASSHPSTEQYV. DNA for the CDR3: TGTGCCAGCAGCCACCCCTCTACCGAGCAGTACGTC.

The chain links TRBV12-1 to TRBJ2-1; the table names TRBD2, a call not compared with the DNA. TRBV12-1 constitutes a pseudogene. The CDR3 is made up of 16 amino acids. DNA of the CDR3: TGTGCCAGCAGCCCGGTTGGTTGCGGGGGGGCCTATGAGCAGTTCTTC. It encodes CASSPVGCGGAYEQFF.

The gene calls are TRBV20-1 and TRBJ2-7; 10 bases map to TRBD1. This CDR3 is built from 19 residues. Germline V CDR1 and CDR2: DFQATT, SNEGSKA (reference sequence). The trim removed 3 bases at V and 1 base at J, leaving 18 bases unmatched. The CDR3 nucleotides are TGCAGTGCTAGCCTCGGGCGGGACAGGGGCAGTTGGGGTTCCTACGAGCAGTACTTC. Translated: CSASLGRDRGSWGSYEQYF.

This clonotype was observed a handful of times. The chain combines TRBV6-2 or TRBV6-3 with TRBJ2-5; 9 bases line up with TRBD1. CDR1 MNHEY and CDR2 SVGEGT come from the germline V gene. J lost 5 bases, V lost 6 bases, and 7 bases had no gene match. The CDR3 totals 14 residues. CDR3 sequence reads: CASRLTGGLETQYF. CDR3 DNA sequence: TGTGCCAGCAGGCTGACAGGGGGGCTGGAGACCCAGTACTTC.

The chain couples TRBV30 to TRBJ1-2; D gene unclear. Germline V gene lookup returns CDR1 GTSNPN and CDR2 SVGIG (reference sequence). V lost 2 bases and J 1 base, leaving 5 bases between the germline ends. The CDR3 length is 12 residues. CDR3: CAWSLGNYGYTF. In DNA form, the CDR3 reads TGTGCCTGGAGTCTGGGTAACTATGGCTACACCTTC.